Below, 23 T cell receptor beta chains from the same sample are listed, as sequenced in a study of T cells in Graves' hyperthyroidism and ophthalmopathy (dated by TCRdb to about 2019). The library came from multiplex PCR. The reads were generated on an Illumina HiSeq 2000. Amplification of TCR beta CDR3 regions was carried out from RNA transcripts. The first round of RT-PCR for the TCR CDR3 was performed with the HTBI primer set and the Qiagen OneStep RT-PCR kit. TCRdb's own reprocessing of the public reads used fastp at Q25 and MiXCR and kept productive beta chains. Each entry is one CDR3 protein sequence, shown with its most common DNA and genes. The sample yields approximately 430,000 distinct CDR3 sequences; approximately 15% were counted once. The ten biggest clones cover around 7.3% of the sample. The material sequenced was blood. These receptor sequences come from a woman aged 18-35 years with Graves' hyperthyroidism.

This rearrangement joins TRBV9 to TRBJ2-3; D ambiguous. Per germline, CDR1 SGDLS and CDR2 YYNGEE. The CDR3 contains 10 residues. V was pared by 7 bases and J by 6 bases, with 6 bases between. The CDR3 loop is CASVPDTQYF. CDR3 bases: TGTGCCAGCGTCCCCGATACGCAGTATTTT. Based on the CDR3 plus reference TRBV9 and TRBJ2-3, the full variable domain is DSGVTQTPKHLITATGQRVTLRCSPRSGDLSVYWYQQSLDQGLQFLIQYYNGEERAKGNILERFSAQQFPDLHSELNLSSLELGDSALYFCASVPDTQYFGPGTRLTVL.

V gene TRBV29-1 combines with J gene TRBJ1-4; 10 bases match TRBD1. Germline CDR1 SQVTM, CDR2 ANQGSEA. This CDR3 spans 14 amino acids. The V gene end was trimmed by 6 bases and the J gene end by 5 bases; junction bases not matched to a gene: 6. The CDR3, as DNA: TGCAGCGTAGTCCCGGGACAGGGGAATGAAAAACTGTTTTTT. Its protein is CSVVPGQGNEKLFF.

This clonotype appeared many times. The chain is built from TRBV29-1 and TRBJ1-2; no clear D. The CDR3 is 13 amino acids. V was clipped by 7 bases and J by 4 bases, with 16 bases between them. CDR1 and CDR2 from the germline V gene are SQVTM and ANQGSEA. CDR3 sequence reads: CSALNTVGYGYTF. CDR3 DNA: TGCAGCGCATTGAATACAGTCGGCTATGGCTACACCTTC.

This clonotype has at least ten counts. V is TRBV27 and J is TRBJ2-7, with 7 bases aligning to TRBD2. This CDR3 has 15 residues. V trimming: 5 bases; J trimming: 5 bases; junction bases outside the gene matches: 12. Germline CDR1 is MNHEY and CDR2 is SMNVEV (reference sequence). The CDR3: CASSPRASGSDEQYF. The CDR3 coding sequence is TGTGCCAGCAGTCCCCGGGCTAGCGGATCTGACGAGCAGTACTTC.

In its sample, this clonotype was seen many times. The chain couples TRBV19 to TRBJ2-7; 7 bases agree with TRBD1. J gave up 0 bases and V 5 bases, and 7 bases lay outside the gene matches. The CDR3 has 15 residues. Germline CDR1 and CDR2: LNHDA and SQIVND (reference sequence). CDR3 sequence: CASSLPGGSSYEQYF. Here the CDR3 DNA reads TGTGCCAGTAGTCTCCCAGGGGGTAGCTCCTACGAGCAGTACTTC.

This clonotype was observed at least ten times. The chain employs TRBV28 and TRBJ1-5; 8 bases fit TRBD1. CDR3 length equals 15 residues. Trimming took 6 bases from V and 6 from J; bases not matched to a gene: 10. Germline assignment: CDR1 MDHEN and CDR2 SYDVKM. The CDR3 DNA is TGTGCCAGCAGCACGGGAACAGGGGGAATTCAGCCCCAGCATTTT. Protein: CASSTGTGGIQPQHF.

This clonotype was seen repeatedly, ten times or more. The rearrangement links TRBV29-1 to TRBJ2-7, with D possibly matching TRBD2 (5 bases). The germline CDR1 and CDR2 sequences are SQVTM and ANQGSEA. This CDR3 contains 14 residues. V was trimmed by 0 bases and J by 2 bases, leaving 11 bases between them. CDR3 DNA: TGCAGCGTTGAAGATCGGGAACCTCCCTACGAGCAGTACTTC. It is translated as CSVEDREPPYEQYF.

This clonotype came up many times. V usage is TRBV11-2 and J usage is TRBJ2-7; no reliable D call. Trimming cost V 5 bases and J 5 bases, with 13 bases left between them. Germline V gene lookup returns CDR1 SGHAT and CDR2 FQNNGV. This CDR3 comprises 13 residues. The CDR3 DNA is TGTGCCAGCAGCCCCCCTTCCCCCGACGAGCAGTACTTC. This gives the protein CASSPPSPDEQYF. The whole variable domain, filled in from reference TRBV11-2 and TRBJ2-7, reads EAGVAQSPRYKIIEKRQSVAFWCNPISGHATLYWYQQILGQGPKLLIQFQNNGVVDDSQLPKDRFSAERLKGVDSTLKIQPAKLEDSAVYLCASSPPSPDEQYFGPGTRLTVT.

This clonotype showed up just a few times. This chain links TRBV4-1 with TRBJ2-2; TRBD1 is a possible D gene (6 bases). The CDR3 spans 16 residues. The V gene's germline CDR1 is MGHRA and CDR2 YSYEKL. The V and J ends lost 0 bases and 5 bases respectively, with 13 bases between them. The CDR3 DNA reads as TGCGCCAGCAGCCAAGAACCCGGACAGAGGACCGGGGAGCTGTTTTTT. It codes for CASSQEPGQRTGELFF.

This clonotype has at least ten counts. This chain joins TRBV5-5 and TRBJ2-7, with TRBD2 matching 10 bases. CDR1 and CDR2 (germline): SGHKS, YYEKEE (reference sequence). The CDR3 is 16 residues long. Losses at the gene ends were 4 bases for V and 5 bases for J; bases not matched to a gene: 12. The DNA for the CDR3 is TGTGCCAGCAGCCTGCGAGTATCCGGGACTAGCGACGAGCAGTACTTC. This codes for CASSLRVSGTSDEQYF. Complete variable domain (other parts from reference TRBV5-5 and TRBJ2-7): DAGVTQSPTHLIKTRGQQVTLRCSPISGHKSVSWYQQVLGQGPQFIFQYYEKEERGRGNFPDRFSARQFPNYSSELNVNALLLGDSALYLCASSLRVSGTSDEQYFGPGTRLTVT.

Of note for this clonotype: A much bigger clone sits one base away, suggesting this may be a read error. The rearrangement uses TRBV5-1 and TRBJ2-7; either TRBD1 or TRBD2 may fit D (6 bases each). The germline gives CDR1 SGHRS, CDR2 YFSETQ. V was cut by 5 bases and J by 5 bases, with 17 bases left in between. The CDR3 has 14 residues. CDR3 amino acids: CASRKGGNGNEQYF. The CDR3 nucleotides read TGCGCCAGCAGGAAGGGGGGCAACGGGAACGAGCAGTACTTC. Based on the CDR3 plus reference TRBV5-1 and TRBJ2-7, the full variable domain is KAGVTQTPRYLIKTRGQQVTLSCSPISGHRSVSWYQQTPGQGLQFLFEYFSETQRNKGNFPGRFSGRQFSNSRSEMNVSTLELGDSALYLCASRKGGNGNEQYFGPGTRLTVT.

This clonotype was recorded a few times. This CDR3 reads CATSGTDSSYEQYF. In DNA form, the CDR3 reads TGTGCCACCAGTGGCACCGACAGCTCCTACGAGCAGTACTTC. The J gene is TRBJ2-7, the V gene TRBV24-1; TRBD1 might be the D (5 bases). V lost 5 bases, J lost 0 bases, and 10 bases lay in between. This CDR3 has 14 amino acids. In germline, CDR1 is KGHDR, CDR2 SFDVKD.

This rearrangement joins TRBV19 to TRBJ2-7; TRBD1 matches 10 bases. The CDR3 covers 15 residues. After removal of 7 bases from V and 3 bases from J, the junction contained 9 bases not matched to a gene. The germline CDR1 and CDR2 sequences are LNHDA and SQIVND (reference sequence). CDR3 loop: CASKDRGTLGYEQYF. CDR3 bases: TGTGCCAGTAAGGACAGGGGGACTCTCGGCTACGAGCAGTACTTC.

Turning to this clonotype: A single base separates this from a much larger clone, so it may be a read error. The chain couples TRBV7-9 to TRBJ2-1; D perhaps matches TRBD2 (7 bases). CDR1 SEHNR and CDR2 FQNEAQ come from the germline V gene (reference sequence). The CDR3 runs 13 residues. Written as DNA, the CDR3 is TGTGCCATCACTGGGGGGGGGGACAATGAGCAGCTCTTC. Translated: CAITGGGDNEQLF.

This clonotype was recorded many times. The rearrangement joins TRBV7-8 to TRBJ2-7, with D hard to call. Between the trimmed V and J ends, which lost 5 bases and 4 bases, there was a span of 12 bases. CDR1 is SGHVS and CDR2 is FQNEAQ in the germline V gene. The CDR3 is made up of 13 amino acids. As DNA, the CDR3 is TGTGCCAGCAGCCTGCGATTTACTTACGAGCAGTACTTC. Encoded protein: CASSLRFTYEQYF.

This clonotype has at least ten counts. The V and J genes are TRBV7-3 and TRBJ2-1, with D possibly matching TRBD2 (5 bases). This CDR3 has 15 residues. Trimming took 5 bases from V and 4 from J, leaving 15 bases between them. Germline V CDR1 and CDR2: SGHTA, FQGTGA. The CDR3 DNA reads TGTGCCAGCAGCCGATGGGAGTCTGAGTACAATGAGCAGTTCTTC. This translates into CASSRWESEYNEQFF.

This clonotype was seen a few times. This chain joins TRBV20-1 and TRBJ1-2; D is ambiguous. V shed 5 bases and J shed 8 bases, with 18 bases lying between them. The CDR3 is made up of 13 amino acids. The germline V gene has CDR1 DFQATT and CDR2 SNEGSKA (reference sequence). The CDR3 protein is CSAPDTQRRGYTF. In nucleotides, the CDR3 is TGCAGTGCTCCCGACACCCAGAGGCGCGGCTACACCTTC.

With respect to this clonotype: A read error may explain this, as a much larger clone is one base away. This chain joins TRBV2 and TRBJ2-7; D unresolved. With 11 bases removed from V and 7 bases from J, the gap between germline ends came to 15 bases. The CDR3 runs 11 residues. From germline, CDR1 is SNHLY and CDR2 FYNNEI. The CDR3, as DNA: TGTGCCTCGCGACCCATTAAGGAGCAGTACTTC. Translation: CASRPIKEQYF.

This clonotype has ten or more counts. The chain combines TRBV28 with TRBJ2-7; a weak D match, TRBD1 (7 bases). From germline, CDR1 is MDHEN and CDR2 SYDVKM. With 7 bases removed from V and 1 base from J, the gap between germline ends came to 11 bases. This CDR3 region has 13 residues. The CDR3 DNA reads TGTGCCAGCACGCAGGGGGGTTCCTACGAGCAGTACTTC. Amino acids: CASTQGGSYEQYF.

In this sample, this clonotype turned up many times. V and J are TRBV4-2 and TRBJ2-1; a possible D gene is TRBD2 (5 bases). V dropped 0 bases and J dropped 9 bases, with 18 bases sitting between them. The germline V gene has CDR1 LGHNA and CDR2 YNFKEQ. This CDR3 contains 16 residues. This chain's CDR3 is CASSQEHDGGKSEQFF. CDR3 bases: TGTGCCAGCAGCCAAGAACACGACGGAGGAAAATCTGAGCAGTTCTTC.

This clonotype appeared many times. V is TRBV7-3 and J is TRBJ2-7; D may match TRBD1 or TRBD2 (5 bases each). The CDR3 has 13 residues. V was clipped by 2 bases and J by 7 bases, with 12 bases between them. Germline V gene data show CDR1 as SGHTA and CDR2 as FQGTGA. The CDR3 protein is CASSLRPEGEQYF. The CDR3 DNA is TGTGCCAGCAGCTTACGTCCCGAGGGGGAGCAGTACTTC. The full variable domain, in which reference TRBV7-3 and TRBJ2-7 provide the parts outside the CDR3, is GAGVSQTPSNKVTEKGKYVELRCDPISGHTALYWYRQSLGQGPEFLIYFQGTGAADDSGLPNDRFFAVRPEGSVSTLKIQRTERGDSAVYLCASSLRPEGEQYFGPGTRLTVT.

In this sample, this clonotype turned up a few times. This chain connects TRBV28 to TRBJ1-6, with a tentative D call TRBD1 (5 bases). Germline CDR1 MDHEN, CDR2 SYDVKM. CDR3 length: 14 residues. V shed 3 bases and J shed 9 bases, with 12 bases lying between them. CDR3 sequence (DNA): TGTGCCAGCAGTTTGTGGGGGTTATCTTCACCCCTCCACTTT. Encoded protein: CASSLWGLSSPLHF. Looking up the rest from reference TRBV28 and TRBJ1-6 gives the full variable domain: DVKVTQSSRYLVKRTGEKVFLECVQDMDHENMFWYRQDPGLGLRLIYFSYDVKMKEKGDIPEGYSVSREKKERFSLILESASTNQTSMYLCASSLWGLSSPLHFGNGTRLTVT.

This rearrangement joins TRBV7-2 to TRBJ2-1; D remains ambiguous. Germline V gene sequence: CDR1 SGHTA, CDR2 FQGNSA. Trimming took off 5 bases at V and 7 bases at J, with 15 bases between the two ends. The length of the CDR3 is 14 residues. Here the CDR3 reads CASSPTPGTNEQFF. In nucleotides, the CDR3 is TGTGCCAGCAGCCCTACCCCTGGTACGAATGAGCAGTTCTTC. Filled out from reference TRBV7-2 and TRBJ2-1, the complete variable domain reads GAGVSQSPSNKVTEKGKDVELRCDPISGHTALYWYRQSLGQGLEFLIYFQGNSAPDKSGLPSDRFSAERTGGSVSTLTIQRTQQEDSAVYLCASSPTPGTNEQFFGPGTRLTVL.